Below, 31 T cell receptor beta chains from the same sample are listed, as sequenced in a study of T-cell memory formation after mild COVID-19 (dated by TCRdb to the early 2020s). The library was built by means of 5' RACE. Instrument used: Illumina NovaSeq 6000. TCRdb handled the public reads itself, with Q25 trimming in fastp and clone calling in MiXCR, and kept productive beta chains. Records with the same CDR3 protein are collapsed into one entry carrying the most frequent genes and DNA. The sample records a few hundred thousand distinct CDR3 sequences, around 28% of which are singletons. Clones ranked in the top ten supply roughly 13% of the sample. Input material: PBMCs or a T cell subset sorted from them (not recorded which). The receptors stem from an adult woman who had mild COVID-19 (a few samples of this study predate the infection). The sample titles of this study are shuffled in the database, so cell type and time point are left out; the donor was told from shared clones.

This clonotype has a handful of counts. The J gene is TRBJ1-2, the V gene TRBV5-1; 8 bases agree with TRBD1. CDR1 is SGHRS, CDR2 YFSETQ, per germline. The CDR3 extends over 15 amino acids. V trimming: 4 bases; J trimming: 12 bases; junction bases outside the gene matches: 17. This CDR3 is CASSLVDRVVGLDTF. The DNA for the CDR3 is TGCGCCAGCAGCCTGGTGGACAGGGTTGTGGGTCTCGACACCTTC.

The CDR3 is CASSQTSGGRNEQFF. CDR3 DNA sequence: TGTGCCAGCAGCCAAACTAGCGGGGGGAGAAATGAGCAGTTCTTC. J is TRBJ2-1 and V is TRBV4-2; 12 nucleotides line up with TRBD2. There are 15 residues in the CDR3. Trimming took 2 bases from V and 7 from J; bases not matched to a gene: 3. The germline CDR1 and CDR2 sequences are LGHNA and YNFKEQ.

This clonotype appeared a single time. The chain links TRBV20-1 to TRBJ2-5; 9 bases are a match to TRBD1. The CDR3 spans 14 residues. Trimming cost V 5 bases and J 5 bases; bases outside gene matches: 9. Germline V gene lookup returns CDR1 DFQATT and CDR2 SNEGSKA (reference sequence). Here the CDR3 DNA reads TGCAGTGCTCCGTACAGGACAGGGGTGGAGACCCAGTACTTC. Translation: CSAPYRTGVETQYF.

This chain joins TRBV9 and TRBJ2-1, with D possibly being TRBD1 (5 bases). Germline V gene data show CDR1 as SGDLS and CDR2 as YYNGEE. The CDR3 spans 15 residues. The ends were cut back, 3 bases at V and 5 bases at J, with 15 bases in the middle. CDR3 residues: CASSGFRATHNEQFF. The CDR3 DNA reads TGTGCCAGCAGCGGCTTCAGGGCGACACACAATGAGCAGTTCTTC.

There are a few counts of this clonotype. The CDR3 DNA reads as TGCGCCAGCAGCTTGGAAGTGAGACGCGGCACAGATACGCAGTATTTT. Translated: CASSLEVRRGTDTQYF. V and J are TRBV5-1 and TRBJ2-3; no definite D call. CDR3 length: 16 residues. Deletions cut 0 bases from V and 1 base from J, with 12 bases between. Germline-derived CDR1 and CDR2 are SGHRS and YFSETQ.

This clonotype was counted between two and nine times. The CDR3 sequence is CASSLGQQNSPLHF. CDR3 coding DNA: TGCGCCAGCAGCTTGGGACAACAAAATTCACCCCTCCACTTT. The chain links TRBV5-1 to TRBJ1-6, with no clear D. The CDR3 runs 14 residues. The V gene's germline CDR1 is SGHRS and CDR2 YFSETQ. V lost 0 bases and J 7 bases, leaving 8 bases between the germline ends.

The V call is TRBV30, the J call TRBJ2-7; TRBD2 agrees at 8 bases. Germline CDR1 GTSNPN, CDR2 SVGIG (reference sequence). This CDR3 is built from 14 residues. With 0 bases clipped from V and 2 bases from J, the junction kept 3 bases outside the gene matches. The CDR3 DNA sequence: TGTGCCTGGAGTGTTTCGGGGGGGCCCTACGAGCAGTACTTC. Protein: CAWSVSGGPYEQYF.

The chain carries TRBV15 and TRBJ2-1; 12 nucleotides match TRBD2. This CDR3 is built from 20 residues. Germline V CDR1 and CDR2: LNHNV, YYDKDF (reference sequence). V gave up 0 bases and J gave up 0 bases; unmatched junction bases: 9. The CDR3: CATSRDLGLAGLSSYNEQFF. CDR3 sequence (DNA): TGTGCCACCAGCAGAGACCTGGGACTAGCGGGCCTCAGCTCCTACAATGAGCAGTTCTTC.

There are a few counts of this clonotype. Here the CDR3 reads CASSQIELAGAIGADTQYF. The DNA of the CDR3 is TGTGCCAGCAGCCAAATCGAACTAGCGGGGGCAATTGGCGCAGATACGCAGTATTTT. The genes are TRBV4-2 and TRBJ2-3, with 11 bases fitting TRBD2. CDR1 is LGHNA, CDR2 YNFKEQ, per germline. V shed 2 bases, J shed 4 bases, and the junction held 14 bases outside the gene matches. The CDR3 has 19 amino acids.

The V gene is TRBV2, the J gene TRBJ2-3; a weak D match, TRBD2 (6 bases). The CDR3 loop spans 14 amino acids. The germline V and J ends were trimmed by 3 bases and 3 bases, with 10 bases remaining between them. CDR1 SNHLY and CDR2 FYNNEI come from the germline V gene. The CDR3 region is CASSEGTFTDTQYF. The CDR3 nucleotides read TGTGCCAGCAGTGAGGGGACTTTTACAGATACGCAGTATTTT.

The chain links TRBV6-1 to TRBJ1-5; D call uncertain. The CDR3 is 13 amino acids. Trimming left V 3 bases short and J 4 bases short, with 7 bases between. CDR1 and CDR2 from the germline V gene are MNHNS and SASEGT. The CDR3 spells CASSDVENQPQHF. The DNA of the CDR3 is TGTGCCAGCAGTGACGTGGAAAATCAGCCCCAGCATTTT.

This clonotype has just a few counts. The V gene is TRBV20-1, the J gene TRBJ1-2; D unclear. Trimming shortened V by 1 base and J by 9 bases, and 24 bases separated the two germline ends. In germline, CDR1 is DFQATT, CDR2 SNEGSKA (reference sequence). CDR3 length: 16 amino acids. The chain's CDR3 is CSARGSGSRDLRSYTF. CDR3 DNA: TGCAGTGCTAGAGGCTCGGGGTCTAGAGACCTTAGAAGCTACACCTTC.

This chain uses TRBV12-3 or TRBV12-4 with TRBJ1-1; TRBD1 matches at 7 bases. The CDR3 has 14 residues. V was pared by 5 bases and J by 1 base, with 4 bases of the junction left unmatched. The CDR3 DNA reads TGTGCCAGCAGTAAACGGACAGGGAACACTGAAGCTTTCTTT. It codes for CASSKRTGNTEAFF.

This chain joins TRBV19 and TRBJ1-1; D perhaps matches TRBD1 (5 bases). The CDR3 has 14 amino acids. CDR1 is LNHDA and CDR2 is SQIVND in the germline V gene (reference sequence). Trimming shortened V by 3 bases and J by 4 bases, and 12 bases separated the two germline ends. The CDR3 DNA reads TGTGCCAGTAGTATGTCAGGGTATGGCACTGAAGCTTTCTTT. This sequence encodes CASSMSGYGTEAFF.

The chain uses TRBV5-1 and TRBJ1-6, with D hard to call. This CDR3 is built from 14 residues. Per the germline V gene, CDR1 is SGHRS and CDR2 is YFSETQ. The V and J ends lost 0 bases and 7 bases respectively, with 8 bases between them. The CDR3 region has the DNA TGCGCCAGCAGCTTGGAGAAAGGAAATTCACCCCTCCACTTT. Its translation is CASSLEKGNSPLHF.

This clonotype was observed many times. J is TRBJ2-3 and V is TRBV11-2; D assignment may be TRBD1 or TRBD2 (5 bases each). V lost 1 base and J 2 bases, leaving 10 bases between the germline ends. This CDR3 is 15 amino acids long. Per the germline V gene, CDR1 is SGHAT and CDR2 is FQNNGV. Here the CDR3 reads CASSLGVGATDTQYF. In nucleotides, the CDR3 is TGTGCCAGCAGCTTAGGGGTCGGGGCCACAGATACGCAGTATTTT. The full variable domain, in which reference TRBV11-2 and TRBJ2-3 provide the parts outside the CDR3, is EAGVAQSPRYKIIEKRQSVAFWCNPISGHATLYWYQQILGQGPKLLIQFQNNGVVDDSQLPKDRFSAERLKGVDSTLKIQPAKLEDSAVYLCASSLGVGATDTQYFGPGTRLTVL.

The genes are TRBV3-1 and TRBJ2-7, with TRBD2 matching 15 bases. V shed 6 bases, J shed 6 bases, and the junction held 9 bases outside the gene matches. The CDR3 has 16 amino acids. The germline V gene encodes CDR1 LGHDT and CDR2 YNNKEL (reference sequence). The CDR3 bases are TGTGCCAGCAGTGGACTAGCGGGAGGGCTAGGACTCGAGCAGTACTTC. Its translation: CASSGLAGGLGLEQYF.

This clonotype has only a few counts. V and J are TRBV25-1 and TRBJ1-2; D is possibly TRBD1 (5 bases). Trimming shortened V by 2 bases and J by 8 bases, and 12 bases separated the two germline ends. The CDR3 has 13 amino acids. CDR1 and CDR2 from the germline V gene are MGHDK and SYGVNS. Written as DNA, the CDR3 is TGTGCCAGCAGTGAAATCGGACAAGGCGGCTACACCTTC. It encodes CASSEIGQGGYTF.

The chain joins TRBV7-2 to TRBJ1-4; TRBD1 agrees at 9 bases. This CDR3 has 18 amino acids. The J segment lost 3 bases and the V segment lost 1 base, leaving 9 bases of the junction unmatched. Germline V lookup: CDR1 SGHTA, CDR2 FQGNSA. The DNA of the CDR3 is TGTGCCAGCAGCTTAGGGACAGGGGCCCTAGTAGCTAATGAAAAACTGTTTTTT. It is translated as CASSLGTGALVANEKLFF.

This clonotype showed up just a few times. The CDR3 protein is CASKRTDNEQFF. The DNA for the CDR3 is TGTGCCAGCAAGCGGACAGACAATGAGCAGTTCTTC. The chain employs TRBV7-9 and TRBJ2-1, with D tentatively TRBD1 (6 bases). Germline lookup yields CDR1 SEHNR and CDR2 FQNEAQ (reference sequence). The CDR3 has 12 amino acids. Deletions cut 7 bases from V and 5 bases from J, with 9 bases between.

There are many counts of this clonotype. The genes are TRBV4-1 and TRBJ2-3; 9 nucleotides match TRBD1. The CDR3 totals 15 residues. V lost 0 bases and J lost 10; bases outside the gene matches: 8. In germline, CDR1 is MGHRA, CDR2 YSYEKL. The CDR3 nucleotides read TGCGCCAGCAGCCAAGACGCCGGGACAGGGAGTCCGCAGTATTTT. This encodes CASSQDAGTGSPQYF.

The chain employs TRBV19 and TRBJ2-7; D gene uncertain. V was clipped by 0 bases and J by 2 bases, with 11 bases between them. The CDR3 loop spans 15 amino acids. In germline, CDR1 is LNHDA, CDR2 SQIVND (reference sequence). The CDR3 protein is CASSIEAFGTYEQYF. The CDR3 coding sequence is TGTGCCAGTAGTATAGAAGCATTTGGGACCTACGAGCAGTACTTC.

The chain uses TRBV9 and TRBJ1-2, with 7 bases fitting TRBD1. Germline-derived CDR1 and CDR2 are SGDLS and YYNGEE. Unmatched junction bases numbered 8, after V lost 7 bases and J lost 2 bases. This CDR3 is built from 14 residues. CDR3 nucleotide sequence: TGTGCCAGCGCCAAGGGACAGCAAAACTATGGCTACACCTTC. Its translation is CASAKGQQNYGYTF.

V is TRBV21-1 and J is TRBJ2-1. TRBV21-1 is termed a pseudogene. The CDR3 spans 18 residues. CDR3 protein: CASSKALVRETTYNEQFF. Written as DNA, the CDR3 is TGTGCCAGCAGCAAAGCGCTTGTGCGGGAGACTACCTACAATGAGCAGTTCTTC.

The chain combines TRBV19 with TRBJ1-1, with D uncertain. Germline lookup yields CDR1 LNHDA and CDR2 SQIVND (reference sequence). Trimming shortened V by 4 bases and J by 0 bases, and 9 bases separated the two germline ends. This CDR3 comprises 14 residues. CDR3 sequence reads: CASSNSRMNTEAFF. CDR3 bases: TGTGCCAGTAGTAACTCCCGCATGAACACTGAAGCTTTCTTT.

The chain has TRBV11-3 and TRBJ2-1, with D perhaps TRBD1 (6 bases). V gave up 4 bases and J gave up 3 bases, with 16 bases separating them. The germline gives CDR1 SGHNT, CDR2 YENEEA. The CDR3 spans 16 residues. The CDR3 DNA follows: TGTGCCAGCAGCTCGACGACCGGGACATACTACAATGAGCAGTTCTTC. Its protein is CASSSTTGTYYNEQFF.

The chain recombines TRBV6-5 with TRBJ2-1; tentatively, D is TRBD1 (6 bases). The V end lost 5 bases, the J end lost 9 bases, and 14 bases lay between the germline ends. The CDR3 contains 13 residues. Germline CDR1 reads MNHEY; CDR2 reads SVGAGI. The DNA of the CDR3 is TGTGCCAGCAGTGCCCAGGGGCCCGGTGAGCAGTTCTTC. This translates into CASSAQGPGEQFF.

This clonotype has a count of ten or more. The CDR3 is CASSFRDRGGEQFF. The CDR3 region has the DNA TGTGCCAGCAGCTTCCGGGACAGGGGGGGTGAGCAGTTCTTC. This chain uses TRBV7-8 with TRBJ2-1; 11 nucleotides agree with TRBD1. With V trimmed by 3 bases and J by 9 bases, 4 bases remained unmatched. Germline V gene data show CDR1 as SGHVS and CDR2 as FQNEAQ. The CDR3 is 14 residues long.

This sequence joins TRBV27 and TRBJ1-6; D perhaps matches TRBD1 (5 bases). The CDR3 has 13 amino acids. The germline V and J ends were trimmed by 4 bases and 9 bases, with 10 bases remaining between them. Per the germline V gene, CDR1 is MNHEY and CDR2 is SMNVEV (reference sequence). The CDR3 DNA follows: TGTGCCAGCAGTTCCAGGGAGGGTTCACCCCTCCACTTT. Residues: CASSSREGSPLHF.

This sequence joins TRBV6-6 and TRBJ2-7; either TRBD1 or TRBD2 may fit D (5 bases each). Trimming cost V 2 bases and J 2 bases, with 7 bases left between them. The CDR3 contains 13 residues. CDR1 and CDR2 from the germline V gene are MNHNY and SVGAGI (reference sequence). The chain's CDR3 is CASSYPGPYEQYF. The DNA of the CDR3 is TGTGCCAGCAGTTACCCGGGGCCCTACGAGCAGTACTTC.

The CDR3, as DNA: TGTGCCAGCAGCGTAGGCCCCCAATCGGGAGGTATCTACGAGCAGTACTTC. Residues: CASSVGPQSGGIYEQYF. The gene calls are TRBV9 and TRBJ2-7; 7 nucleotides match TRBD2. The germline V gene has CDR1 SGDLS and CDR2 YYNGEE. The CDR3 contains 17 residues. J was trimmed by 3 bases and V by 0 bases; bases with no gene match: 12. Full variable domain (remainder filled in from reference TRBV9 and TRBJ2-7): DSGVTQTPKHLITATGQRVTLRCSPRSGDLSVYWYQQSLDQGLQFLIQYYNGEERAKGNILERFSAQQFPDLHSELNLSSLELGDSALYFCASSVGPQSGGIYEQYFGPGTRLTVT.